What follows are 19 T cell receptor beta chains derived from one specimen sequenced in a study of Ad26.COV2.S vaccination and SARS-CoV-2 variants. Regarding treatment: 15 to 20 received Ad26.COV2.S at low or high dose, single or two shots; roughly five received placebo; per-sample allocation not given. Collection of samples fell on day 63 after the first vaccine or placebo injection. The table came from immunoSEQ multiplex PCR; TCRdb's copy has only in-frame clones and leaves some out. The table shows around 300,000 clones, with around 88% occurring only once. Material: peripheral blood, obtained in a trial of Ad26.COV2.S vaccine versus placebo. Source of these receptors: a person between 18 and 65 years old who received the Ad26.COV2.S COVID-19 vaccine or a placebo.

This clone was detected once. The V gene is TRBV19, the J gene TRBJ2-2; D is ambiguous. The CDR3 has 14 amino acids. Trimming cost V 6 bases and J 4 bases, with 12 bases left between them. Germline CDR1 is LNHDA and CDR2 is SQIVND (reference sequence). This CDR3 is CASSPGTSTGELFF. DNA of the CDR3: TGTGCCAGTAGCCCCGGAACTTCCACCGGGGAGCTGTTTTTT.

Here the CDR3 DNA reads TGTGCCAGCAGTTTAGTCGACGGGGATTCACCCCTCCACTTT. As protein: CASSLVDGDSPLHF. The chain couples TRBV28 to TRBJ1-6, with D hard to call. V lost 2 bases and J 8 bases, leaving 10 bases between the germline ends. Looked up from germline, CDR1 is MDHEN and CDR2 is SYDVKM. CDR3 size: 14 residues. Drawing the rest from reference TRBV28 and TRBJ1-6, the complete variable domain is DVKVTQSSRYLVKRTGEKVFLECVQDMDHENMFWYRQDPGLGLRLIYFSYDVKMKEKGDIPEGYSVSREKKERFSLILESASTNQTSMYLCASSLVDGDSPLHFGNGTRLTVT.

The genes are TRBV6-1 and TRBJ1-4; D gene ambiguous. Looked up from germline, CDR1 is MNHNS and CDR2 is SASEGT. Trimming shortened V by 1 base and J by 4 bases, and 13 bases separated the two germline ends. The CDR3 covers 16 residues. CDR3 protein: CASSEGTGAGNEKLFF. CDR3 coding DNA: TGTGCCAGCAGTGAAGGCACGGGAGCGGGTAATGAAAAACTGTTTTTT.

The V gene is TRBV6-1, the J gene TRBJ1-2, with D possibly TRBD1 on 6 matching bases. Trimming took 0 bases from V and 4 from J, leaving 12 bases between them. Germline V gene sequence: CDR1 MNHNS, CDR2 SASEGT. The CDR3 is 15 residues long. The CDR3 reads CASSEALGGTYGYTF. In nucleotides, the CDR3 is TGTGCCAGCAGTGAAGCCCTAGGGGGGACCTATGGCTACACCTTC.

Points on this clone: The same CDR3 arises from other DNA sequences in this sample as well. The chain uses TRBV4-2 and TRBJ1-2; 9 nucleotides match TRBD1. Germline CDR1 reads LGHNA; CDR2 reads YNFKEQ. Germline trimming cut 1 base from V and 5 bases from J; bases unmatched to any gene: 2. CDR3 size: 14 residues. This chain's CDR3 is CASSQGTGVYGYTF. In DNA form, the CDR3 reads TGTGCCAGCAGCCAAGGGACAGGGGTTTATGGCTACACCTTC.

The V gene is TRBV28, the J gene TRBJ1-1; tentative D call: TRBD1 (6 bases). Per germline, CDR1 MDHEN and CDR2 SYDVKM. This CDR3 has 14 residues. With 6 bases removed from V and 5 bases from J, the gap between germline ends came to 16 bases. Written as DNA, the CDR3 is TGTGCCAGCAGCCCTCCAGGGGACTCAACTGAAGCTTTCTTT. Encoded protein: CASSPPGDSTEAFF.

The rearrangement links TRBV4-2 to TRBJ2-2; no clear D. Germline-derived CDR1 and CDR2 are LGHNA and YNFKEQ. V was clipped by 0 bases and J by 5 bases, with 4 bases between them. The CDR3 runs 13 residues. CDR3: CASSQDITGELFF. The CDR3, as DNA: TGTGCCAGCAGCCAAGATATAACCGGGGAGCTGTTTTTT.

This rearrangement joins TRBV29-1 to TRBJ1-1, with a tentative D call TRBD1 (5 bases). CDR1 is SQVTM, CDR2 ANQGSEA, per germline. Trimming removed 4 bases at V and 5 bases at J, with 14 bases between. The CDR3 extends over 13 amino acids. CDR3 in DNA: TGCAGCGTTGGGGAGGGGAGGAGGACTGAAGCTTTCTTT. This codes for CSVGEGRRTEAFF.

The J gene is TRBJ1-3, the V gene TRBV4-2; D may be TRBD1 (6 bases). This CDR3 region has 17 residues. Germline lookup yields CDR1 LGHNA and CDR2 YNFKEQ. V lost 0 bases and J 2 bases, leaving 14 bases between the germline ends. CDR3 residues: CASSQEAFAGAGNTIYF. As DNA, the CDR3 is TGTGCCAGCAGCCAAGAAGCGTTCGCAGGGGCTGGAAACACCATATATTTT.

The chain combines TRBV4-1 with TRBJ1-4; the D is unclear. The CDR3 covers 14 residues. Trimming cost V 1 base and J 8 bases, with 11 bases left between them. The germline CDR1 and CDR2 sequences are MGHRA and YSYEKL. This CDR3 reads CASSQVWSREKLFF. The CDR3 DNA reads TGCGCCAGCAGCCAAGTCTGGTCGAGAGAAAAACTGTTTTTT.

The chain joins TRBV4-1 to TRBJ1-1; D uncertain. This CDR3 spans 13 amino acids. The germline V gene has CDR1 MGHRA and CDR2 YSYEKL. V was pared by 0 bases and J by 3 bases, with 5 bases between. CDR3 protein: CASSQERDTEAFF. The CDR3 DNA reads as TGCGCCAGCAGCCAAGAACGGGACACTGAAGCTTTCTTT.

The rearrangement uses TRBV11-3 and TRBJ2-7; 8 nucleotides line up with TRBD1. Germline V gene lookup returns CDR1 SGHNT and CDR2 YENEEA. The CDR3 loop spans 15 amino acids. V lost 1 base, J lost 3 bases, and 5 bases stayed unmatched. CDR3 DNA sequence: TGTGCCAGCAGCTTAGGACAGGGGACCGACTACGAGCAGTACTTC. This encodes CASSLGQGTDYEQYF.

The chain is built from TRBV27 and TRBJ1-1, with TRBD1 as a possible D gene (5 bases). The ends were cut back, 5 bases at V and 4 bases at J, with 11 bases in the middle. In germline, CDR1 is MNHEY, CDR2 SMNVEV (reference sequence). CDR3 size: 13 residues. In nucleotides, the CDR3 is TGTGCCAGCAGTGCCAGGGTGGGCACTGAAGCTTTCTTT. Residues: CASSARVGTEAFF.

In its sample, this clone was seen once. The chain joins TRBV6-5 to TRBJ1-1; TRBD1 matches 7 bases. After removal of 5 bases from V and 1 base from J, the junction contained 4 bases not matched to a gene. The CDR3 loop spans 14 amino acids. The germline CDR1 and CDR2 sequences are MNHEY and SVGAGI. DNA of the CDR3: TGTGCCAGCAGTATCGACAGGGAGAACACTGAAGCTTTCTTT. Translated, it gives CASSIDRENTEAFF.

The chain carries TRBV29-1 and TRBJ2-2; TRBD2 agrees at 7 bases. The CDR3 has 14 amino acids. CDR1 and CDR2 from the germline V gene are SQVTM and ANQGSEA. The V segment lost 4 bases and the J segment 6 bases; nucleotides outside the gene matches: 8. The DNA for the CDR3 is TGCAGCGTTGGTAGCGGGTTAGAAGCCGGGGAGCTGTTTTTT. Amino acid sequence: CSVGSGLEAGELFF.

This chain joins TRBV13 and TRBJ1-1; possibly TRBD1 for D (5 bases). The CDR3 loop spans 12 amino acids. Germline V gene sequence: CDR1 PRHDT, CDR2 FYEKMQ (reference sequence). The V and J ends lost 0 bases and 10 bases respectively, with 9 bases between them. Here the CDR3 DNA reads TGTGCCAGCAGCTTAGGACAGGATCCAGCTTTCTTT. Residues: CASSLGQDPAFF. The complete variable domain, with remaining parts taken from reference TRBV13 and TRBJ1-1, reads AAGVIQSPRHLIKEKRETATLKCYPIPRHDTVYWYQQGPGQDPQFLISFYEKMQSDKGSIPDRFSAQQFSDYHSELNMSSLELGDSALYFCASSLGQDPAFFGQGTRLTVV.

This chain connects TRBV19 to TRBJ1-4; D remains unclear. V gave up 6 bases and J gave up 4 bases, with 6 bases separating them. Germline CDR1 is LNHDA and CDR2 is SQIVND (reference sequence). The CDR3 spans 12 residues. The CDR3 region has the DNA TGTGCCAGTAGGCGGAGTAATGAAAAACTGTTTTTT. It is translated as CASRRSNEKLFF.

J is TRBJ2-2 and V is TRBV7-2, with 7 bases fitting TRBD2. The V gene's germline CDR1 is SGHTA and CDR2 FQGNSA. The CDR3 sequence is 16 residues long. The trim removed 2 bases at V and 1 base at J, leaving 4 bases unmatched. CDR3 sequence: CASSLMASGNTGELFF. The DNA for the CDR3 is TGTGCCAGCAGCTTAATGGCTAGCGGGAACACCGGGGAGCTGTTTTTT.

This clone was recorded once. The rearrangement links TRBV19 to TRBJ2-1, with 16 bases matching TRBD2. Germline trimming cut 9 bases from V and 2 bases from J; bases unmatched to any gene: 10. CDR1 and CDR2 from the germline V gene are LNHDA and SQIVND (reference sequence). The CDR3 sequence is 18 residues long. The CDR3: CASAGTSGRASAYNEQFF. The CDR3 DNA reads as TGTGCCAGCGCCGGGACTAGCGGGAGGGCCTCGGCCTACAATGAGCAGTTCTTC. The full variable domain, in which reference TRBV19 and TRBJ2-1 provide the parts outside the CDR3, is DGGITQSPKYLFRKEGQNVTLSCEQNLNHDAMYWYRQDPGQGLRLIYYSQIVNDFQKGDIAEGYSVSREKKESFPLTVTSAQKNPTAFYLCASAGTSGRASAYNEQFFGPGTRLTVL.